The 31 T cell receptor beta chains given below trace back to one sample, sequenced in a study of blood T cell repertoires in COVID-19. TCRdb's copy holds only in-frame clones and misses some; the assay was immunoSEQ multiplex PCR. The sample lists 150,000 to 200,000 clones; over 70% were seen once. Sequencing used peripheral blood. The receptor set was obtained from a man aged 55 to 69 with active or convalescent COVID-19.

The V call is TRBV2, the J call TRBJ2-5; 7 bases are a match to TRBD2. The trim removed 7 bases at V and 2 bases at J, leaving 7 bases unmatched. Germline V gives CDR1 SNHLY, CDR2 FYNNEI. The CDR3 is 14 residues long. CDR3 nucleotide sequence: TGTGCCAGCATGCGGGAGAAATCACAAGAGACCCAGTACTTC. Its translation is CASMREKSQETQYF.

V is TRBV7-8 and J is TRBJ2-7; 12 nucleotides align to TRBD2. The ends lost 5 bases at V and 3 bases at J; junction bases unmatched: 5. There are 15 residues in the CDR3. Germline CDR1 and CDR2: SGHVS and FQNEAQ. CDR3 residues: CASSRASGRGYEQYF. In nucleotides, the CDR3 is TGTGCCAGCAGCCGAGCTAGCGGGAGGGGCTACGAGCAGTACTTC.

In DNA, the CDR3 is TGTGCCAGCTCACCAAACAGGGGGCGCTGGGATTCACCCCTCCACTTT. Its translation: CASSPNRGRWDSPLHF. J is TRBJ1-6 and V is TRBV18, with 9 bases matching TRBD1. The CDR3 has 16 residues. Germline assignment: CDR1 KGHSH and CDR2 LQKENI. The V and J ends lost 2 bases and 8 bases, in that order; junction bases with no gene match: 7.

This clone was found once. The rearrangement joins TRBV4-1 to TRBJ2-7; the D is unclear. Germline V lookup: CDR1 MGHRA, CDR2 YSYEKL. The CDR3 spans 14 residues. With 1 base removed from V and 5 bases from J, the gap between germline ends came to 12 bases. CDR3 nucleotide sequence: TGCGCCAGCAGCCAAGGAGGAGCGAGGCACGAGCAGTACTTC. Amino acids: CASSQGGARHEQYF.

The J gene is TRBJ2-2, the V gene TRBV19; 9 bases align to TRBD2. Germline lookup yields CDR1 LNHDA and CDR2 SQIVND (reference sequence). V was clipped by 6 bases and J by 5 bases; unmatched bases: 7. There are 15 residues in the CDR3. CDR3: CASRGASGVTGELFF. CDR3 bases: TGTGCCAGTAGGGGGGCTAGCGGGGTTACCGGGGAGCTGTTTTTT.

The chain recombines TRBV14 with TRBJ2-5; TRBD1 is a possible D gene (7 bases). V was trimmed by 0 bases and J by 9 bases, leaving 11 bases between them. Germline assignment: CDR1 SGHDN and CDR2 FVKESK. This CDR3 spans 13 amino acids. CDR3 protein: CASSQDRGRSQYF. For the CDR3, the DNA is TGTGCCAGCAGCCAAGACAGGGGGAGGTCCCAGTACTTC.

This chain joins TRBV7-9 and TRBJ2-1; D might be TRBD1 (5 bases). V was pared by 2 bases and J by 5 bases, with 10 bases between. CDR1 and CDR2 (germline): SEHNR, FQNEAQ (reference sequence). The CDR3 consists of 14 residues. The CDR3 protein is CASSLQGIDNEQFF. The CDR3 bases are TGTGCCAGCAGCTTACAGGGAATCGACAATGAGCAGTTCTTC. Together with reference TRBV7-9 and TRBJ2-1, the CDR3 gives the full variable domain: DTGVSQNPRHKITKRGQNVTFRCDPISEHNRLYWYRQTLGQGPEFLTYFQNEAQLEKSRLLSDRFSAERPKGSFSTLEIQRTEQGDSAMYLCASSLQGIDNEQFFGPGTRLTVL.

This clone is a singleton in its sample. This sequence joins TRBV28 and TRBJ1-4; tentative D call: TRBD1 (5 bases). Trimming pared 5 bases from V and 4 bases from J, leaving 11 bases between. The germline gives CDR1 MDHEN, CDR2 SYDVKM. The CDR3 length is 14 residues. The CDR3 region has the DNA TGTGCCAGCAGTGTATTGGGACTTAATGAAAAACTGTTTTTT. Residues: CASSVLGLNEKLFF.

On this clone: Other DNA sequences in the sample encode the same CDR3. V gene TRBV5-1 combines with J gene TRBJ2-7; possible D gene TRBD1, 5 bases. CDR3 size: 13 residues. Trimming cost V 0 bases and J 3 bases, with 7 bases left between them. Germline CDR1 SGHRS, CDR2 YFSETQ. This chain's CDR3 is CASSLGQSYEQYF. CDR3 coding DNA: TGCGCCAGCAGCTTGGGACAGAGCTACGAGCAGTACTTC.

The chain couples TRBV27 to TRBJ2-4; TRBD2 agrees at 14 bases. Trimming removed 5 bases from V and 7 bases from J; junction bases left unmatched: 7. Germline V gives CDR1 MNHEY, CDR2 SMNVEV (reference sequence). This CDR3 spans 16 amino acids. DNA for the CDR3: TGTGCCAGCAGTCCTAGACTAGCGGGAGGGACGAACATTCAGTACTTC. Protein sequence: CASSPRLAGGTNIQYF.

As for this clone: At one end, the junction sequence differs from germline, possibly due to a read error. V usage is TRBV4-3 and J usage is TRBJ1-1, with 8 bases fitting TRBD1. The germline CDR1 and CDR2 sequences are LGHNA and YSLEER. CDR3 length: 13 residues. The CDR3 here is CASSLRQGWVNTF. The CDR3 region has the DNA TGCGCCAGCAGCCTTAGACAGGGGTGGGTTAACACATTT.

This chain links TRBV28 with TRBJ2-4; 8 bases match TRBD2. CDR3 length: 15 residues. Losses at the gene ends were 11 bases for V and 1 base for J; bases not matched to a gene: 10. Germline values: CDR1 MDHEN, CDR2 SYDVKM. CDR3 protein: CAGRGGRGAKNIQYF. The CDR3 coding sequence is TGTGCCGGCCGCGGGGGGCGGGGGGCCAAAAACATTCAGTACTTC.

The J gene is TRBJ2-6, the V gene TRBV16; D may be TRBD1 (6 bases). Germline lookup yields CDR1 KGHSY and CDR2 FQNENV. The CDR3 is 17 residues long. V gave up 4 bases and J gave up 2 bases, with 15 bases separating them. The CDR3 bases are TGTGCCAGCAGCCGGGGGCTGGGTAATGCTGGGGCCAACGTCCTGACTTTC. The encoded protein is CASSRGLGNAGANVLTF.

The gene calls are TRBV28 and TRBJ2-3; TRBD2 agrees at 13 bases. The germline V gene encodes CDR1 MDHEN and CDR2 SYDVKM. This CDR3 has 16 amino acids. The trim removed 6 bases at V and 0 bases at J, leaving 3 bases unmatched. In DNA form, the CDR3 reads TGTGCCAGCAGGGGACTAGCGGGATGGAGCACAGATACGCAGTATTTT. Amino acids: CASRGLAGWSTDTQYF.

V usage is TRBV19 and J usage is TRBJ2-7; 8 bases align to TRBD2. Germline V lookup: CDR1 LNHDA, CDR2 SQIVND (reference sequence). V was pared by 5 bases and J by 4 bases, with 13 bases of the junction left unmatched. The CDR3 runs 16 residues. CDR3 bases: TGTGCCAGTAGTGTCAGGACTAGCCGCCTACCATACGAGCAGTACTTC. It specifies CASSVRTSRLPYEQYF.

The rearrangement uses TRBV5-1 and TRBJ2-7; TRBD2 aligns across 11 bases. V shed 3 bases, J shed 2 bases, and the junction held 4 bases outside the gene matches. There are 15 residues in the CDR3. The germline V gene encodes CDR1 SGHRS and CDR2 YFSETQ. Here the CDR3 reads CASSSLAGGAYEQYF. The CDR3 coding sequence is TGCGCCAGCAGCTCCTTAGCGGGAGGGGCCTACGAGCAGTACTTC.

V usage is TRBV18 and J usage is TRBJ1-6, with D possibly matching TRBD1 (5 bases). The CDR3 has 15 amino acids. Germline V gene sequence: CDR1 KGHSH, CDR2 LQKENI. V was shortened by 9 bases and J by 5 bases, with 17 bases between the two germline ends. The CDR3 region has the DNA TGTGCCAGTCGTGGGGCGTTAGGTGATAATTCACCCCTCCACTTT. It specifies CASRGALGDNSPLHF.

The chain carries TRBV5-4 and TRBJ2-3; possibly TRBD1 for D (5 bases). V lost 3 bases and J 2 bases, leaving 13 bases between the germline ends. This CDR3 is 15 amino acids long. Germline lookup yields CDR1 SGHNT and CDR2 YYREEE (reference sequence). The CDR3 DNA follows: TGTGCCAGCAGCTCCCCCAAGACAGACACAGATACGCAGTATTTT. Translated, it gives CASSSPKTDTDTQYF.

The gene calls are TRBV27 and TRBJ1-5; D might be TRBD1 (5 bases). There are 20 residues in the CDR3. Between the trimmed V and J ends, which lost 5 bases and 0 bases, there was a span of 26 bases. Germline CDR1 MNHEY, CDR2 SMNVEV (reference sequence). The CDR3 DNA is TGTGCCAGCAGTCACGACCCGGGACTCTCGAGGAGGGGTAGCAATCAGCCCCAGCATTTT. The encoded protein is CASSHDPGLSRRGSNQPQHF.

This clone was found a few times. The chain uses TRBV10-3 and TRBJ2-2, with 10 bases aligning to TRBD1. CDR1 is ENHRY and CDR2 is SYGVKD in the germline V gene. V was clipped by 4 bases and J by 2 bases; unmatched bases: 4. The CDR3 is made up of 16 amino acids. The CDR3 bases are TGTGCCATCAGTGCGACAGGGGGCGACAACACCGGGGAGCTGTTTTTT. Translated: CAISATGGDNTGELFF.

V and J are TRBV5-1 and TRBJ1-2; 8 nucleotides align to TRBD1. Germline V gene data show CDR1 as SGHRS and CDR2 as YFSETQ. Trimming cost V 4 bases and J 8 bases; bases outside gene matches: 16. The CDR3 length is 16 residues. CDR3 bases: TGCGCCAGCAGCAGGGGCCCTCAGGGGGCAGAAGGAGGCTACACCTTC. This gives the protein CASSRGPQGAEGGYTF.

The chain has TRBV3-1 (or the pseudogene TRBV3-2) and TRBJ2-5, with 7 bases aligning to TRBD1. The germline V gene has CDR1 LGHDT and CDR2 YNNKEL (reference sequence). The length of the CDR3 is 15 residues. Trimming cost V 4 bases and J 5 bases; bases outside gene matches: 10. DNA for the CDR3: TGTGCCAGCAGCCTACGACAGGGCCTAGGGGAGACCCAGTACTTC. It specifies CASSLRQGLGETQYF.

CDR3 in amino acids: CASTSPGDYEQYF. The CDR3 bases are TGTGCCAGCACTAGCCCGGGGGATTACGAGCAGTACTTC. The chain has TRBV5-4 and TRBJ2-7; maybe TRBD2 (6 bases). The CDR3 has 13 residues. Germline lookup yields CDR1 SGHNT and CDR2 YYREEE (reference sequence). V was clipped by 6 bases and J by 4 bases, with 14 bases between them.

The rearrangement joins TRBV18 to TRBJ2-7; D ambiguous. This CDR3 is built from 13 residues. V was trimmed by 1 base and J by 0 bases, leaving 4 bases between them. Germline CDR1 is KGHSH and CDR2 is LQKENI. Written as DNA, the CDR3 is TGTGCCAGCTCACCACAGAGCTCCTACGAGCAGTACTTC. Its translation: CASSPQSSYEQYF.

V is TRBV10-3 and J is TRBJ2-2; TRBD2 aligns across 7 bases. The CDR3 extends over 15 amino acids. The V gene's germline CDR1 is ENHRY and CDR2 SYGVKD. With 7 bases clipped from V and 4 bases from J, the junction kept 9 bases outside the gene matches. The CDR3 loop reads CAITGMAGVTGELFF. In nucleotides, the CDR3 is TGTGCCATCACTGGTATGGCGGGAGTCACCGGGGAGCTGTTTTTT.

J is TRBJ2-5 and V is TRBV5-8; D unclear. Germline CDR1 SGHTS, CDR2 YDEGEE. The CDR3 is made up of 15 amino acids. Trimming shortened V by 1 base and J by 3 bases, and 13 bases separated the two germline ends. CDR3 loop: CASSLIWANEETQYF. For the CDR3, the DNA is TGTGCCAGCAGCTTGATATGGGCGAACGAAGAGACCCAGTACTTC.

The rearrangement joins TRBV15 to TRBJ2-3, with a weak D call TRBD1 (6 bases). CDR3 length equals 15 residues. Deletions cut 4 bases from V and 1 base from J, with 12 bases between. Germline assignment: CDR1 LNHNV and CDR2 YYDKDF (reference sequence). CDR3 in DNA: TGTGCCACCAGCAAAAACAGGGCTGGCACAGATACGCAGTATTTT. Its translation is CATSKNRAGTDTQYF.

The J gene is TRBJ2-1, the V gene TRBV11-3, with TRBD2 matching over 8 bases. The CDR3 is 15 amino acids. Looked up from germline, CDR1 is SGHNT and CDR2 is YENEEA. The junction had 5 bases not matched to a gene; V was cut back by 3 bases and J by 4 bases. CDR3 DNA: TGTGCCAGCAGCTTCCGGGAGGGCGATTACAATGAGCAGTTCTTC. It codes for CASSFREGDYNEQFF. Full variable domain (rest looked up from reference TRBV11-3 and TRBJ2-1): EAGVVQSPRYKIIEKKQPVAFWCNPISGHNTLYWYLQNLGQGPELLIRYENEEAVDDSQLPKDRFSAERLKGVDSTLKIQPAELGDSAVYLCASSFREGDYNEQFFGPGTRLTVL.

This chain uses TRBV25-1 with TRBJ2-3; 8 bases map to TRBD2. The V and J ends lost 6 bases and 5 bases, in that order; junction bases with no gene match: 13. Looked up from germline, CDR1 is MGHDK and CDR2 is SYGVNS. The CDR3 length is 16 residues. CDR3 DNA: TGTGCCAGCAGCACCGGGGGGGCCAGGGGACGAGATACGCAGTATTTT. Translation: CASSTGGARGRDTQYF.

This clone has just a few counts. The sample holds other DNA sequences that translate to the same CDR3. This sequence joins TRBV15 and TRBJ2-1, with D possibly TRBD1 on 6 matching bases. V was pared by 0 bases and J by 7 bases, with 10 bases between. The CDR3 loop spans 14 amino acids. Germline CDR1 LNHNV, CDR2 YYDKDF (reference sequence). Here the CDR3 DNA reads TGTGCCACCAGCAGAGACCCCAGGGGAAATGAGCAGTTCTTC. Its protein is CATSRDPRGNEQFF.

The chain employs TRBV28 and TRBJ1-5; no reliable D call. V lost 1 base, J lost 9 bases, and 19 bases lay in between. The CDR3 is 16 amino acids. Germline loops: CDR1 MDHEN, CDR2 SYDVKM. The CDR3 sequence: CASSLSPTRGRRPQHF. In DNA, the CDR3 is TGTGCCAGCAGTTTATCCCCGACTAGAGGCCGTAGGCCCCAGCATTTT.